This section outlines one T cell receptor beta chain sequence together with its context. This entry is derived from a study of blood T cell repertoires in COVID-19. The overall study: Italy, Spain and the United States were the sources of the convalescent and acute COVID-19 samples. T cells, B-cell-depleted T cells, or PBMCs provided the cDNA or gDNA that served as material.

Original methodology: It was from reference gene primer amplification that nucleated cell counts were estimated. Using immunoSEQ multiplex PCR, the repertoire was profiled, and TCRdb retains in-frame clones only, with some absent. V, J and clone size derive from that table, while D and trimming were established from the DNA sequence. The sample lists 30,000 to 40,000 clones, around 85% occurring once. CDR1 and CDR2 (germline): MNHEY, SVGAGI. The CDR3 runs 14 residues. Trimming at V came to 4 bases and at J to 8 bases, leaving 3 bases not matched to a gene. Specimen: peripheral blood. This TCR derives from a woman older than 75 with active or convalescent COVID-19. The V call is TRBV6-5, the J call TRBJ1-4; 11 positions agree with TRBD1. This CDR3 reads CASSWDRGVEKLFF. In DNA form, the CDR3 reads TGTGCCAGCAGTTGGGACAGGGGGGTAGAAAAACTGTTTTTT.